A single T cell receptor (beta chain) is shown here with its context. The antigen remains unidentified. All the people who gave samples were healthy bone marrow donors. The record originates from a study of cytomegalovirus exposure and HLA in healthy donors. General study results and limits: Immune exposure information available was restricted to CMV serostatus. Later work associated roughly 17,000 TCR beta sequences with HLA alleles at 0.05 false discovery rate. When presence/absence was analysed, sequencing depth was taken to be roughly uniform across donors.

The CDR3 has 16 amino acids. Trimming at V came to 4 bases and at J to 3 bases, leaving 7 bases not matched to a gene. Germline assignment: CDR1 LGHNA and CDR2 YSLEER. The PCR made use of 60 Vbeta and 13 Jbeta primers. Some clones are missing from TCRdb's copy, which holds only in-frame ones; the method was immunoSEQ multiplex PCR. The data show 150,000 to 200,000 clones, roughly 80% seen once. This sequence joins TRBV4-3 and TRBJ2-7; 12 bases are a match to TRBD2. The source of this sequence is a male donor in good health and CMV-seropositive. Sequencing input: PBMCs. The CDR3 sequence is CASSPLATSGSYEQYF. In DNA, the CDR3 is TGCGCCAGCAGCCCCCTCGCGACTAGCGGGAGCTACGAGCAGTACTTC.